What follows is one TCR beta chain and its context. This record belongs to a study of blood T cell repertoires in COVID-19. The overall study: Sites across the United States, Italy and Spain contributed samples from acute and convalescent COVID-19. Sample material is recorded as cDNA or gDNA derived from T cells, B-cell-depleted T cells, or PBMCs.

Original processing methods: Reference gene primer amplification in the assay estimated nucleated cell counts. Sequencing was performed with immunoSEQ multiplex PCR; in TCRdb, only in-frame clones are kept and a portion is missing. That table furnishes V, J and clone size, whereas the DNA furnished D and trimming. Of 200,000 to 250,000 clones in the sample, roughly nine tenths were seen once. Seattle-derived patients entered the study during active infection and were followed longitudinally. Per the germline V gene, CDR1 is SGDLS and CDR2 is YYNGEE. The CDR3 contains 15 residues. V was clipped by 3 bases and J by 0 bases, with 12 bases between them.

Sequencing used peripheral blood. This TCR was sampled from a woman aged 45-60 years with COVID-19, enrolled during active disease. This chain uses TRBV9 with TRBJ1-2; D might be TRBD1 (5 bases). CDR3 protein: CASSETGDPNYGYTF. CDR3 nucleotide sequence: TGTGCCAGCAGCGAAACAGGTGACCCTAACTATGGCTACACCTTC. Together with reference TRBV9 and TRBJ1-2, the CDR3 gives the full variable domain: DSGVTQTPKHLITATGQRVTLRCSPRSGDLSVYWYQQSLDQGLQFLIQYYNGEERAKGNILERFSAQQFPDLHSELNLSSLELGDSALYFCASSETGDPNYGYTFGSGTRLTVV.